One and the same sample provided the 3 T cell receptor beta chains below, sequenced in a study of T cells in Graves' hyperthyroidism and ophthalmopathy. TCR beta CDR3 regions were amplified from RNA transcripts. The TCR CDR3 first-round RT-PCR relied on the HTBI primer set. TCRdb independently ran MiXCR on the multiplex PCR reads; one entry per CDR3 protein. The sample lists fewer than 400,000 distinct CDR3 sequences, around 16% occurring once. The sample was blood. The receptor set was obtained from a woman aged 18-35 years with Graves' hyperthyroidism that later progressed to Graves' ophthalmopathy.

V usage is TRBV20-1 and J usage is TRBJ2-7; 12 positions agree with TRBD1. The ends lost 5 bases at V and 6 bases at J; junction bases unmatched: 8. Germline V gene sequence: CDR1 DFQATT, CDR2 SNEGSKA (reference sequence). The CDR3 has 14 amino acids. CDR3 DNA: TGCAGTGCTGGGGGGGGACAGGGGGCAAGCGAGCAGTACTTC. It yields the protein CSAGGGQGASEQYF.

The V gene is TRBV11-2, the J gene TRBJ2-6; D perhaps matches TRBD2 (6 bases). With 5 bases removed from V and 12 bases from J, the gap between germline ends came to 23 bases. Germline V gene sequence: CDR1 SGHAT, CDR2 FQNNGV. The CDR3 has 16 amino acids. DNA for the CDR3: TGTGCCAGCAGCCCGACCGAGGACTACCGGAGGGGCGTCCTGACTTTC. Its translation is CASSPTEDYRRGVLTF.

A word on this clonotype: One junction end disagrees with the germline gene, perhaps due to a read error. The CDR3 reads CARSRQGDNYGYTF. CDR3 bases: TGCGCCCGCAGCAGACAGGGAGACAACTATGGCTACACCTTC. V gene TRBV4-1 combines with J gene TRBJ1-2; 7 bases line up with TRBD1. This CDR3 region has 14 residues. The V gene's germline CDR1 is MGHRA and CDR2 YSYEKL.